This T cell receptor beta chain was documented in a study of metastatic and nonmetastatic thyroid tumors. Study details: Repertoire comparisons spanned blood and tumor or nodule tissue from malignant and benign thyroid patients.

This CDR3 spans 17 amino acids. Germline lookup yields CDR1 LGHNA and CDR2 YNFKEQ. V was shortened by 0 bases and J by 8 bases, with 19 bases between the two germline ends. Each patient came to thyroid surgery without any prior treatment (of any kind). This clone was detected many times. Under the authors' procedure: Using the CDR3 differences seen across clinicopathological groups, the authors built a distant-metastasis classifier for papillary thyroid cancer, which was meant to discriminate distant-metastatic patients. TCRdb reanalyzed the PCR reads via MiXCR. TCRdb assigned the V and J calls; the authors' analysis was not used. Of fewer than 25,000 clones in the sample, roughly 18% were seen once.

Specimen: adjacent normal tissue. This TCR was recovered from a male donor with papillary thyroid cancer or a benign thyroid nodule (not recorded which). Some clones in this sample may be carry-over from other donors' samples. The V gene is TRBV4-2, the J gene TRBJ1-4; D is uncertain. The DNA for the CDR3 is TGTGCCAGCAGCCAAGATTGGACGACGGGGAAGTGGGAAAAACTGTTTTTT. Translation: CASSQDWTTGKWEKLFF.